These 24 T cell receptor beta chains came from one sample sequenced in a study of Graves' ophthalmopathy and Graves' hyperthyroidism. The authors amplified TCR beta CDR3 regions from RNA transcripts. The workflow started with a first-round RT-PCR run with HTBI primers and then moved on to a second-round multiplex PCR. MiXCR, run by TCRdb on the multiplex PCR reads, gives a single entry per CDR3 protein. The table lists nearly 400,000 distinct CDR3 sequences, approximately 20% of them singletons. The source material was peripheral blood. Source of these receptors: a woman under 30 with Graves' ophthalmopathy.

This clonotype was recorded many times. V and J are TRBV5-1 and TRBJ1-1; D is perhaps TRBD1 (5 bases). There are 12 residues in the CDR3. Trimming pared 4 bases from V and 8 bases from J, leaving 12 bases between. Germline V gene data show CDR1 as SGHRS and CDR2 as YFSETQ. The CDR3 loop is CASSPSGLEAFF. Here the CDR3 DNA reads TGCGCCAGCAGCCCTTCGGGACTAGAAGCTTTCTTT. Complete variable domain (other parts from reference TRBV5-1 and TRBJ1-1): KAGVTQTPRYLIKTRGQQVTLSCSPISGHRSVSWYQQTPGQGLQFLFEYFSETQRNKGNFPGRFSGRQFSNSRSEMNVSTLELGDSALYLCASSPSGLEAFFGQGTRLTVV.

This clonotype was seen at least ten times. The chain joins TRBV6-2 or TRBV6-3 to TRBJ2-7, with 11 bases identical to TRBD2. CDR1 and CDR2 (germline): MNHEY, SVGEGT. The junction had 8 bases not matched to a gene; V was cut back by 7 bases and J by 3 bases. This CDR3 comprises 15 residues. The CDR3 DNA is TGTGCCAGCATTAAGCGAGGGACTAGCGGCTACGAGCAGTACTTC. This codes for CASIKRGTSGYEQYF.

This clonotype showed up many times. The chain couples TRBV15 to TRBJ2-7, with TRBD2 matching 7 bases. Germline values: CDR1 LNHNV, CDR2 YYDKDF (reference sequence). Unmatched junction bases numbered 0, after V lost 0 bases and J lost 1 base. This CDR3 has 14 amino acids. CDR3 loop: CATSREGGSYEQYF. DNA for the CDR3: TGTGCCACCAGCAGAGAGGGGGGGTCCTACGAGCAGTACTTC.

This clonotype was detected ten times or more. The rearrangement uses TRBV9 and TRBJ1-6; 9 nucleotides agree with TRBD1. Germline assignment: CDR1 SGDLS and CDR2 YYNGEE. This CDR3 has 18 residues. Trimming at V came to 4 bases and at J to 10 bases, leaving 18 bases not matched to a gene. The CDR3 nucleotides are TGTGCCAGCAGCTCAGGACAGGGGAGGTTATGGGCGGAATCACCCCTCCACTTT. It codes for CASSSGQGRLWAESPLHF.

This clonotype was found once. The chain has TRBV6-1 and TRBJ2-5; 10 bases align to TRBD1. This CDR3 is 15 amino acids long. The trim removed 6 bases at V and 1 base at J, leaving 5 bases unmatched. Germline loops: CDR1 MNHNS, CDR2 SASEGT. CDR3 protein: CASRWDRGFQETQYF. The CDR3 nucleotides are TGTGCCAGCAGATGGGACAGGGGATTCCAAGAGACCCAGTACTTC.

This clonotype was observed at least ten times. The gene calls are TRBV19 and TRBJ2-5; the match to TRBD2 covers 9 bases. Germline V gene data show CDR1 as LNHDA and CDR2 as SQIVND (reference sequence). The CDR3 spans 17 residues. V shed 1 base and J 4 bases; nucleotides not matched to a gene: 10. The CDR3 nucleotides are TGTGCCAGTAGTATAGTAAGGCTAGCGGGGCTACCAGAGACCCAGTACTTC. This codes for CASSIVRLAGLPETQYF.

J is TRBJ2-7 and V is TRBV27, with TRBD1 matching over 8 bases. Trimming cost V 6 bases and J 2 bases; bases outside gene matches: 6. Germline V gene sequence: CDR1 MNHEY, CDR2 SMNVEV (reference sequence). The CDR3 totals 14 residues. CDR3 in amino acids: CASSRRTGTYEQYF. The CDR3 DNA is TGTGCCAGCAGCCGAAGGACAGGGACCTACGAGCAGTACTTC.

This clonotype was seen ten or more times. The chain uses TRBV6-5 and TRBJ2-7, with D possibly matching TRBD1 (7 bases). Germline values: CDR1 MNHEY, CDR2 SVGAGI. The CDR3 loop spans 15 amino acids. V was trimmed by 2 bases and J by 3 bases, leaving 14 bases between them. The CDR3 DNA is TGTGCCAGCAGTTACGGAGGGGGCGCCAACTACGAGCAGTACTTC. Its translation: CASSYGGGANYEQYF.

This clonotype has just a few counts. The genes are TRBV6-2 or TRBV6-3 and TRBJ2-7; 7 nucleotides agree with TRBD1. J was trimmed by 7 bases and V by 7 bases; bases with no gene match: 7. The germline V gene encodes CDR1 MNHEY and CDR2 SVGEGT. The CDR3 is made up of 12 amino acids. CDR3 loop: CASMAYRGEQYF. DNA of the CDR3: TGTGCCAGCATGGCTTACAGGGGAGAGCAGTACTTC.

A few counts support this clonotype. The rearrangement links TRBV12-5 to TRBJ1-5, with TRBD1 matching 9 bases. The J segment lost 2 bases and the V segment lost 5 bases, leaving 13 bases of the junction unmatched. The CDR3 totals 18 residues. Germline V gene data show CDR1 as LGHNT and CDR2 as FRNRAP. CDR3 residues: CASGLRKLGQGGNQPQHF. The CDR3 bases are TGTGCTAGTGGTCTCCGAAAGCTGGGACAGGGCGGCAATCAGCCCCAGCATTTT. Together with reference TRBV12-5 and TRBJ1-5, the CDR3 gives the full variable domain: DARVTQTPRHKVTEMGQEVTMRCQPILGHNTVFWYRQTMMQGLELLAYFRNRAPLDDSGMPKDRFSAEMPDATLATLKIQPSEPRDSAVYFCASGLRKLGQGGNQPQHFGDGTRLSIL.

This clonotype was observed many times. The rearrangement links TRBV19 to TRBJ1-6; TRBD1 matches at 9 bases. Germline assignment: CDR1 LNHDA and CDR2 SQIVND (reference sequence). J was trimmed by 6 bases and V by 8 bases; bases with no gene match: 2. CDR3 length: 13 amino acids. DNA of the CDR3: TGTGCCAGTCAGGGACAGGGTAATTCACCCCTCCACTTT. It yields the protein CASQGQGNSPLHF.

This clonotype showed up many times. The V and J genes are TRBV7-2 and TRBJ2-5, with D possibly being TRBD1 (5 bases). Germline CDR1 is SGHTA and CDR2 is FQGNSA. Deletions cut 4 bases from V and 0 bases from J, with 12 bases between. There are 15 residues in the CDR3. The chain's CDR3 is CASSSLTAYQETQYF. CDR3 nucleotide sequence: TGTGCCAGCAGCTCCCTGACAGCGTACCAAGAGACCCAGTACTTC.

This clonotype was counted at least ten times. The chain carries TRBV10-3 and TRBJ2-7, with D perhaps TRBD1 or TRBD2 (7 bases each). Trimming removed 7 bases at V and 5 bases at J, with 15 bases between. Per germline, CDR1 ENHRY and CDR2 SYGVKD. The CDR3 consists of 13 residues. In DNA, the CDR3 is TGTGCCATCAATCCAGGGGGGGCCCACGAGCAGTACTTC. Translation gives CAINPGGAHEQYF.

The CDR3 bases are TGTGCCAGCAGTGGGGGTAGCGGGGGCATAATGGAGACCCAGTACTTC. This translates into CASSGGSGGIMETQYF. The V gene is TRBV6-2 or TRBV6-3, the J gene TRBJ2-5; the match to TRBD2 covers 9 bases. Trimming removed 5 bases from V and 5 bases from J; junction bases left unmatched: 12. This CDR3 region has 16 residues. The germline CDR1 and CDR2 sequences are MNHEY and SVGEGT.

This clonotype was found many times. The rearrangement uses TRBV6-2 or TRBV6-3 and TRBJ2-5; 8 bases are a match to TRBD1. CDR1 MNHEY and CDR2 SVGEGT come from the germline V gene. This CDR3 is 16 amino acids long. Trimming took 2 bases from V and 3 from J; bases not matched to a gene: 8. CDR3 in DNA: TGTGCCAGCAGTTACCCACGACAGGGGCCCAAAGAGACCCAGTACTTC. It codes for CASSYPRQGPKETQYF.

This clonotype was observed many times. The rearrangement joins TRBV7-2 to TRBJ1-2; D possibly corresponds to TRBD1 (6 bases). The CDR3 is 15 residues long. V shed 3 bases and J shed 0 bases, with 11 bases lying between them. CDR1 is SGHTA and CDR2 is FQGNSA in the germline V gene. CDR3 in DNA: TGTGCCAGCAGCTTGGACAGAACAACTAACTATGGCTACACCTTC. Translation gives CASSLDRTTNYGYTF.

This clonotype was counted ten times or more. The V gene is TRBV9, the J gene TRBJ1-1; D unclear. Trimming took 2 bases from V and 4 from J, leaving 9 bases between them. The CDR3 spans 13 residues. Germline V gene lookup returns CDR1 SGDLS and CDR2 YYNGEE. CDR3 residues: CASSVGDGTEAFF. The CDR3 nucleotides read TGTGCCAGCAGCGTTGGGGATGGCACTGAAGCTTTCTTT. The full variable domain, its missing parts supplied by reference TRBV9 and TRBJ1-1, is DSGVTQTPKHLITATGQRVTLRCSPRSGDLSVYWYQQSLDQGLQFLIQYYNGEERAKGNILERFSAQQFPDLHSELNLSSLELGDSALYFCASSVGDGTEAFFGQGTRLTVV.

This clonotype was picked up many times. The J gene is TRBJ1-5, the V gene TRBV2; D is perhaps TRBD1 (6 bases). The CDR3 length is 14 residues. Trimming cost V 8 bases and J 5 bases, with 16 bases left between them. CDR1 is SNHLY, CDR2 FYNNEI, per germline. For the CDR3, the DNA is TGTGCCAGCCAGGACGGGGGGCTGGATCAGCCCCAGCATTTT. Translating it yields CASQDGGLDQPQHF.

This clonotype occurred many times. This chain joins TRBV10-3 and TRBJ1-1, with D tentatively TRBD1 (5 bases). This CDR3 has 15 amino acids. Trimming stripped 8 bases from V and 0 bases from J, with 16 bases between. CDR1 is ENHRY and CDR2 is SYGVKD in the germline V gene. CDR3 sequence: CAILGVQTVNTEAFF. CDR3 nucleotides: TGTGCCATCCTGGGGGTTCAGACCGTGAACACTGAAGCTTTCTTT.

There are many counts of this clonotype. The chain uses TRBV5-1 and TRBJ2-7; D perhaps matches TRBD2 (5 bases). V lost 0 bases and J 1 base, leaving 14 bases between the germline ends. CDR1 is SGHRS, CDR2 YFSETQ, per germline. This CDR3 has 16 amino acids. CDR3 region: CASSLVPGVTSYEQYF. Here the CDR3 DNA reads TGCGCCAGCAGCTTGGTCCCCGGGGTAACTTCCTACGAGCAGTACTTC.

This clonotype was detected ten times or more. V usage is TRBV6-1 and J usage is TRBJ1-1; possible D gene TRBD1, 5 bases. This CDR3 is built from 15 residues. Trimming removed 1 base at V and 2 bases at J, with 11 bases between. The germline gives CDR1 MNHNS, CDR2 SASEGT. In nucleotides, the CDR3 is TGTGCCAGCAGTGAAGAATGGGGCCGAAACACTGAAGCTTTCTTT. Translated: CASSEEWGRNTEAFF.

This clonotype was counted many times. For the CDR3, the DNA is TGTGCCAGCAGCTTGGGTCGGGGTATAGCTTTCTTT. Protein: CASSLGRGIAFF. The chain uses TRBV7-2 and TRBJ1-1; no definite D call. The V end lost 3 bases, the J end lost 10 bases, and 12 bases lay between the germline ends. The V gene's germline CDR1 is SGHTA and CDR2 FQGNSA. This CDR3 region has 12 residues.

This clonotype has ten or more counts. This chain joins TRBV7-2 and TRBJ1-2; maybe TRBD1 (5 bases). Germline V gene data show CDR1 as SGHTA and CDR2 as FQGNSA. V dropped 7 bases and J dropped 5 bases, with 14 bases sitting between them. The CDR3 spans 13 residues. CDR3 DNA: TGTGCCAGCATCATCTCGGAGGGGTATGGCTACACCTTC. Protein sequence: CASIISEGYGYTF.

This clonotype was seen many times. V gene TRBV19 combines with J gene TRBJ1-1; D is unresolved. V was cut by 2 bases and J by 3 bases, with 22 bases left in between. Germline V lookup: CDR1 LNHDA, CDR2 SQIVND (reference sequence). The CDR3 is made up of 18 amino acids. The CDR3, as DNA: TGTGCCAGTAGTATATTTGCTTCCCGTTCCACCATGTACACTGAAGCTTTCTTT. It yields the protein CASSIFASRSTMYTEAFF.